The sequence of this TCR beta chain was determined in a study of T cells in Graves' hyperthyroidism and ophthalmopathy. General study results and limits: The model's output predicted ophthalmopathy at a median of around 6.9 months prior to onset.

Per the germline V gene, CDR1 is WNHNN and CDR2 is SYGVQD (reference sequence). V gave up 5 bases and J gave up 4 bases, with 15 bases separating them. The CDR3 extends over 15 amino acids. RNA transcripts served as the template for amplifying TCR beta CDR3 regions. With the HTBI primer set, the TCR CDR3 went through a first round of RT-PCR. MiXCR was run by TCRdb on the multiplex PCR reads, yielding one entry per CDR3 protein. The sample contains hundreds of thousands of distinct CDR3 sequences, roughly 14% of which appear only once. Uncontrolled infections, other autoimmune diseases, pregnancy or lactation led to exclusion of patients. Clinical symptoms, serum thyroxine, TRAb, thyroid ultrasound and orbital computed tomography informed diagnoses. Fresh peripheral blood, about 10 ml of it, supplied the PBMCs. Concerning this clonotype itself: No antigen is known for it.

The sample was blood. J is TRBJ2-1 and V is TRBV10-1, with D perhaps being TRBD1 or TRBD2 (5 bases each). The sequence was collected from a man aged 18 to 30 with Graves' ophthalmopathy. In DNA, the CDR3 is TGCGCCAGCAGTTCAGCCGGGACGGGATACAATGAGCAGTTCTTC. Amino acids: CASSSAGTGYNEQFF.